Listed below are T cell receptor beta chains from one sample, sequenced in a study of shared clonotypes between healthy human individuals. Assay: immunoSEQ multiplex PCR; the TCRdb copy retains only in-frame clones and omits some. The sample includes about 2 million clones, about 95% of them seen just once. Specimen: naive CD8+ T cells sorted from blood. These receptors were taken from a man aged 18 to 30 in good health. Both conserved end residues are part of each CDR3. D genes are given only for firm matches. The listing skips clone size in some rows; elsewhere it reads once, few, many or a size class.

.,TRBJ2-2,TRBV6-1,.,CASSEAWWEDRFETGELFF,TGTGCCAGCAGTGAAGCGTGGTGGGAGGATCGGTTTGAGACCGGGGAGCTGTTTTTT
.,TRBJ1-2,TRBV27,once,CASSPRIGVSANYGYTF,TGTGCCAGCAGCCCCAGGATAGGGGTGAGTGCCAACTATGGCTACACCTTC
.,TRBJ2-2,TRBV27,.,CASTAKGSNTGELFF,TGTGCCAGCACAGCAAAGGGGTCGAACACCGGGGAGCTGTTTTTT
TRBD1,TRBJ2-7,TRBV2,.,CASSVLARTGVNEQYF,TGTGCCAGCAGTGTCCTGGCGAGGACAGGGGTCAACGAGCAGTACTTC
TRBD1,TRBJ1-2,TRBV9,.,CASSVWGQNYGYTF,TGTGCCAGCAGCGTCTGGGGACAGAACTATGGCTACACCTTC
TRBD1,TRBJ2-7,TRBV5-6,.,CASSLRDSLYEQYF,TGTGCCAGCAGCCTCCGGGACAGTCTCTACGAGCAGTACTTC
.,TRBJ1-1,TRBV4-2,.,CASSLSLGTLGTEAFF,TGTGCCAGCAGCCTTTCACTCGGGACGTTAGGCACTGAAGCTTTCTTT
.,TRBJ2-7,TRBV9,.,CASSGRPGREQYF,TGTGCCAGCAGCGGCCGTCCAGGGAGGGAGCAGTACTTC
.,TRBJ1-2,TRBV5-6,.,CASSSGVDGYTF,TGTGCCAGCAGCTCAGGGGTCGACGGCTACACCTTC
.,TRBJ1-4,TRBV7-9,.,CASSSDLTNEKLFF,TGTGCCAGCAGCTCGGACCTAACTAATGAAAAACTGTTTTTT
.,TRBJ1-5,TRBV30,.,CAIGQVSNQPQHF,TGTGCCATAGGACAAGTAAGCAATCAGCCCCAGCATTTT
TRBD2,TRBJ2-5,TRBV7-8,.,CASSLGALAGEETQYF,TGTGCCAGCAGCTTAGGGGCGCTAGCGGGGGAAGAGACCCAGTACTTC
.,TRBJ1-1,TRBV5-1,.,CASSLIQGTEAFF,TGCGCCAGCAGCTTAATACAGGGCACTGAAGCTTTCTTT
TRBD2,TRBJ2-5,TRBV10-3,.,CAIGTSGGQETQYF,TGTGCCATCGGGACTAGCGGGGGCCAAGAGACCCAGTACTTC
.,TRBJ2-7,TRBV6-5,.,CASSYLSGQSYEQYF,TGTGCCAGCAGTTACCTGTCAGGGCAATCCTACGAGCAGTACTTC
.,TRBJ1-2,TRBV27,.,CASSLGAGSGYGYTF,TGTGCCAGCAGTTTAGGGGCTGGGTCTGGCTATGGCTACACCTTC
.,TRBJ2-1,TRBV18,.,CASSPYPVFYNEQFF,TGTGCCAGCTCACCTTATCCAGTCTTCTACAATGAGCAGTTCTTC
TRBD2,TRBJ2-3,TRBV29-1,.,CSVGLAGGSDTQYF,TGCAGCGTGGGACTAGCGGGGGGATCAGATACGCAGTATTTT
.,TRBJ1-2,TRBV19,.,CASRGPYGYTF,TGTGCCAGTCGGGGCCCCTATGGCTACACCTTC
.,TRBJ2-1,TRBV28,.,CASSPGNSQYEQFF,TGTGCCAGCTCTCCAGGGAACTCACAATATGAGCAGTTCTTC
.,TRBJ1-1,TRBV6-5,.,CASSYLTGKPAEAFF,TGTGCCAGCAGTTATCTCACAGGGAAGCCTGCTGAAGCTTTCTTT
.,TRBJ2-1,TRBV4-3,.,CASSQGPRAGSYNEQFF,TGCGCCAGCAGCCAAGGACCGCGGGCGGGCTCCTACAATGAGCAGTTCTTC
.,TRBJ2-2,TRBV19,.,CASTPEGPNTGELFF,TGTGCCAGTACCCCAGAGGGACCTAACACCGGGGAGCTGTTTTTT